The rows below give T cell receptor beta chains drawn from one sample of a study of post-analysis software for immune sequencing data. TCRdb used MiXCR to reprocess the PCR reads, holding one entry per CDR3 protein. The profile covers roughly 800,000 distinct CDR3 sequences, with just over 45% appearing a single time and roughly 4.4% taken by the ten largest. The sequenced sample was blood. The receptor set was obtained from a girl under 18 with multiple sclerosis. The CDR3 runs from the conserved cysteine through the conserved F or W. Each record gives: J gene, D gene, V gene, clone size, CDR3 protein, CDR3 DNA. A D gene is named only where the DNA matches it firmly. The size of a clone is reported for some rows only, either as once, few or many, or as a class for expanded clones.

TRBJ2-5 | - | TRBV20-1 | few | CSAPGVRETQYF | TGCAGTGCCCCGGGAGTCCGGGAGACCCAGTACTTC
TRBJ2-7 | - | TRBV2 | - | CASSVYQGRGEQYF | TGTGCCAGCAGTGTTTATCAGGGCCGCGGCGAGCAGTACTTC
TRBJ2-7 | - | TRBV30 | - | CAWSPGTSYEQYF | TGTGCCTGGAGTCCTGGGACTTCCTACGAGCAGTACTTC
TRBJ1-1 | - | TRBV5-1 | few | CASSAGHTNTEAFF | TGCGCCAGCAGCGCGGGACACACGAACACTGAAGCTTTCTTT
TRBJ2-3 | - | TRBV3-1 | - | CASSHNTRAGITSTDTQYF | TGTGCCAGCAGCCACAATACTCGAGCTGGAATCACTAGCACAGATACGCAGTATTTT
TRBJ2-1 | TRBD1 | TRBV14 | - | CASSRTGDNEQFF | TGTGCCAGCAGCCGGACAGGAGACAATGAGCAGTTCTTC
TRBJ2-1 | TRBD2 | TRBV27 | - | CASSLVLAGQAYNEQFF | TGTGCCAGCAGTTTAGTGCTAGCGGGCCAAGCCTACAATGAGCAGTTCTTC
TRBJ1-2 | - | TRBV18 | few | CASSPLAVPGLFNYGYTF | TGTGCCAGCTCACCACTCGCGGTACCGGGACTCTTTAACTATGGCTACACCTTC
TRBJ1-2 | - | TRBV3-1 | - | CASSPISSYGYTF | TGTGCCAGCAGCCCTATCTCGAGCTATGGCTACACCTTC
TRBJ2-7 | - | TRBV7-2 | - | CASSKSYEQYF | TGTGCCAGCAGCAAGAGCTACGAGCAGTACTTC
TRBJ2-7 | - | TRBV11-2 | few | CASSLGTLRGYEQYF | TGTGCCAGCAGCTTAGGGACCCTTAGGGGCTACGAGCAGTACTTC
TRBJ2-5 | - | TRBV15 | few | CATSRPGNLKETQYF | TGTGCCACCAGCCGCCCCGGGAATCTTAAAGAGACCCAGTACTTC
TRBJ2-7 | - | TRBV7-9 | few | CANSTPSPTGSNAYEQYF | TGTGCCAACAGCACCCCTAGCCCGACAGGATCTAATGCCTACGAGCAGTACTTC
TRBJ2-7 | TRBD1 | TRBV18 | - | CASSPMTGSSEQYF | TGTGCCAGCTCACCCATGACAGGGTCCAGCGAGCAGTACTTC
TRBJ2-7 | TRBD1 | TRBV10-2 | - | CASSEGTGRYEQYF | TGCGCCAGCAGTGAGGGGACAGGGAGATACGAGCAGTACTTC
TRBJ2-5 | - | TRBV10-3 | few | CAISESWPMGKQETQYF | TGTGCCATCAGTGAGTCTTGGCCAATGGGGAAACAAGAGACCCAGTACTTC
TRBJ2-1 | TRBD2 | TRBV12-3/TRBV12-4 | - | CASSSGWTSGSDEQFF | TGTGCCAGCAGCTCGGGGTGGACTAGCGGGAGTGATGAGCAGTTCTTC
TRBJ2-3 | TRBD2 | TRBV2 | - | CASKREPISDTQYF | TGTGCCAGCAAGCGGGAGCCAATTTCAGATACGCAGTATTTT
TRBJ1-6 | TRBD1 | TRBV28 | few | CASSLPGTANSPLHF | TGTGCCAGCAGTTTACCCGGGACAGCTAATTCACCCCTCCACTTT
TRBJ2-7 | TRBD2 | TRBV20-1 | - | CSARDLTGGTYEQYF | TGCAGTGCTAGGGACCTTACCGGGGGGACCTACGAGCAGTACTTC
TRBJ1-4 | - | TRBV10-3 | few | CAISDSRDAEKLFF | TGTGCCATCAGTGATAGTCGGGACGCTGAAAAACTGTTTTTT
TRBJ2-7 | - | TRBV6-5 | few | CASRPGFSYEQYF | TGTGCCAGCAGGCCGGGGTTCTCCTACGAGCAGTACTTC
TRBJ2-3 | - | TRBV6-6 | - | CASHLGRTVTDTQYF | TGTGCCAGTCATCTTGGGCGCACTGTCACAGATACGCAGTATTTT
TRBJ2-7 | TRBD2 | TRBV6-1 | few | CASRDPGGPYEQYF | TGTGCCAGCAGAGACCCGGGGGGTCCCTACGAGCAGTACTTC
TRBJ2-7 | TRBD2 | TRBV20-1 | - | CSARGSLADYEQYF | TGCAGTGCTAGAGGGAGCCTAGCGGACTACGAGCAGTACTTC
TRBJ2-6 | - | TRBV10-3 | many | CASRWSTDNSGANVLTF | TGTGCCTCCCGGTGGAGCACGGATAACTCTGGGGCCAACGTCCTGACTTTC
TRBJ2-1 | TRBD2 | TRBV27 | - | CASSRAGPPGNEQFF | TGTGCCAGCAGTCGAGCGGGGCCCCCTGGCAATGAGCAGTTCTTC
TRBJ1-1 | - | TRBV2 | - | CASSEARRAFF | TGTGCCAGCAGTGAAGCGAGGCGGGCTTTCTTT
TRBJ2-1 | - | TRBV9 | - | CASSAGAGDEQFF | TGTGCCAGCAGCGCCGGAGCAGGCGATGAGCAGTTCTTC
TRBJ1-2 | - | TRBV4-1 | few | CASSRFGFDQHGYTF | TGCGCCAGCAGCCGATTCGGGTTTGACCAGCATGGCTACACCTTC
TRBJ1-2 | - | TRBV13 | few | CASSLDDARGGYGYTF | TGTGCCAGCAGCTTAGATGATGCCAGGGGAGGCTATGGCTACACCTTC
TRBJ2-1 | - | TRBV27 | - | CASSGQGLAHEQFF | TGTGCCAGCAGTGGACAGGGACTAGCCCATGAGCAGTTCTTC
TRBJ2-3 | TRBD2 | TRBV20-1 | - | CSAKGASGMETDTQYF | TGCAGTGCTAAGGGGGCTAGCGGGATGGAGACAGATACGCAGTATTTT
TRBJ2-7 | - | TRBV29-1 | - | CSVEEVLFSYEQYF | TGCAGCGTTGAAGAGGTCCTATTTTCATACGAGCAGTACTTC
TRBJ2-7 | TRBD2 | TRBV6-2/TRBV6-3 | - | CASSYTGLAGGEQYF | TGTGCCAGCAGTTACACCGGACTAGCGGGCGGCGAGCAGTACTTC
TRBJ2-7 | - | TRBV20-1 | - | CSAPRELGYEQYF | TGCAGTGCTCCCAGGGAGTTAGGCTACGAGCAGTACTTC